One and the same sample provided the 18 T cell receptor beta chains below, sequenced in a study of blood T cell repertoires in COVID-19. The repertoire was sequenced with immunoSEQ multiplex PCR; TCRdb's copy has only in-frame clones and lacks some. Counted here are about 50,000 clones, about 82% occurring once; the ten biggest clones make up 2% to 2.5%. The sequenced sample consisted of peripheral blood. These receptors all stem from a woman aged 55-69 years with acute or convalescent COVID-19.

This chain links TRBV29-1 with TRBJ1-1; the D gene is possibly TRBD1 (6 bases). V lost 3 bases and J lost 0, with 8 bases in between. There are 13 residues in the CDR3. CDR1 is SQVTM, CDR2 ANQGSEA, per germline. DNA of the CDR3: TGCAGCGTTGAGGGACATTTGAACACTGAAGCTTTCTTT. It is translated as CSVEGHLNTEAFF.

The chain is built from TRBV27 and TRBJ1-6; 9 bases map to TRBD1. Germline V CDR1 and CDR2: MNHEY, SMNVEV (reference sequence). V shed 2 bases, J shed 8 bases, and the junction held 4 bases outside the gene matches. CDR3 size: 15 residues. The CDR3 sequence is CASSLRRQGDSPLHF. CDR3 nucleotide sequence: TGTGCCAGCAGTTTAAGAAGACAGGGGGATTCACCCCTCCACTTT.

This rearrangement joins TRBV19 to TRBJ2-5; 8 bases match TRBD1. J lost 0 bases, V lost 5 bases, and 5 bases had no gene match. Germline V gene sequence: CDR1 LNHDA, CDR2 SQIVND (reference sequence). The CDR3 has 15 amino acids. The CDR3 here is CASSSTGAYQETQYF. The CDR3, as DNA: TGTGCCAGTAGTTCGACAGGGGCTTACCAAGAGACCCAGTACTTC.

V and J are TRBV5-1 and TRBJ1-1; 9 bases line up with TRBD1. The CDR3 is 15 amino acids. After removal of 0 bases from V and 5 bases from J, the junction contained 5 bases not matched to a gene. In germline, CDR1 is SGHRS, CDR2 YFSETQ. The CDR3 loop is CASSLGPTGGTEAFF. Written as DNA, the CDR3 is TGCGCCAGCAGCTTGGGCCCGACAGGGGGTACTGAAGCTTTCTTT.

CDR3 nucleotides: TGTGCCAGCAACGGACAGGGGAGTTTTAATTCACCCCTCCACTTT. It codes for CASNGQGSFNSPLHF. The chain recombines TRBV6-5 with TRBJ1-6; 9 bases agree with TRBD1. Unmatched junction bases numbered 7, after V lost 7 bases and J lost 6 bases. The CDR3 length is 15 residues. Germline V gives CDR1 MNHEY, CDR2 SVGAGI.

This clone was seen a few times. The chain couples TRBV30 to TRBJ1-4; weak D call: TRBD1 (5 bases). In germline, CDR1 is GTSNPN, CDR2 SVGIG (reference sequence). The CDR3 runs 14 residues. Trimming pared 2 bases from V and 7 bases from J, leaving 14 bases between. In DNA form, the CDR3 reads TGTGCCTGGAGTCAACCCGCTGGGGCTGAAAAACTGTTTTTT. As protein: CAWSQPAGAEKLFF. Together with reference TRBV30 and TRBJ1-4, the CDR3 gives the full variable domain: SQTIHQWPATLVQPVGSPLSLECTVEGTSNPNLYWYRQAAGRGLQLLFYSVGIGQISSEVPQNLSASRPQDRQFILSSKKLLLSDSGFYLCAWSQPAGAEKLFFGSGTQLSVL.

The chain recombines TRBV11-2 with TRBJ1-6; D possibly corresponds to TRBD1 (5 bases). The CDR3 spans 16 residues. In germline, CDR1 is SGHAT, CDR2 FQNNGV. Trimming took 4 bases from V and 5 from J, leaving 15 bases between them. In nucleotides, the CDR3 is TGTGCCAGCAGCTCAAGACAGCCTGTAAATAATTCACCCCTCCACTTT. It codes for CASSSRQPVNNSPLHF.

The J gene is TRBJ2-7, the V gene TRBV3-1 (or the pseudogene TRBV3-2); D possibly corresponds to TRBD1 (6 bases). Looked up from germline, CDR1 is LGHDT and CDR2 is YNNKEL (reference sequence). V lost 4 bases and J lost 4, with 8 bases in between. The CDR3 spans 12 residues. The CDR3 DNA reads TGTGCCAGCAGCCTTACAGGGTACGAGCAGTACTTC. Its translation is CASSLTGYEQYF.

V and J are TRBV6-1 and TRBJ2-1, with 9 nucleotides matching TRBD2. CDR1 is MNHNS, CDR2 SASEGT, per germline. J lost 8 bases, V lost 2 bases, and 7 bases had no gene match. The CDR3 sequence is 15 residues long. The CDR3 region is CASSELASGAYEQFF. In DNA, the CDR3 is TGTGCCAGCAGTGAATTGGCTAGCGGGGCCTATGAGCAGTTCTTC.

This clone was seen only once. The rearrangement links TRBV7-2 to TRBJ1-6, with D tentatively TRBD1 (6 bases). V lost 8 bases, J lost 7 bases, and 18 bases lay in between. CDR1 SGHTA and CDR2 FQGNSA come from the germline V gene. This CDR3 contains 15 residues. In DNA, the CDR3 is TGTGCCAGCGGGGGAAAGGGGGTTCAGAATTCACCCCTCCACTTT. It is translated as CASGGKGVQNSPLHF.

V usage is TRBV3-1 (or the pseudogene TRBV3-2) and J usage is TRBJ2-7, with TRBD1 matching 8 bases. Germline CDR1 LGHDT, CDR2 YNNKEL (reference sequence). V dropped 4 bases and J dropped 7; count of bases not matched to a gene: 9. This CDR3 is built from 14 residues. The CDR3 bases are TGTGCCAGCAGCCCGACAGGGGAGCGAGGTGAGCAGTACTTC. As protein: CASSPTGERGEQYF.

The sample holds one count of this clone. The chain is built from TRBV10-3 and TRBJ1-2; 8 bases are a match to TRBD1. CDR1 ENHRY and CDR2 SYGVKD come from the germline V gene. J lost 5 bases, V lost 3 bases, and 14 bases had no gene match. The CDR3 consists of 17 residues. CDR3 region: CAISDLPDRDSLYGYTF. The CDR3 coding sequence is TGTGCCATCAGTGACTTGCCGGACAGGGATTCTCTTTATGGCTACACCTTC.

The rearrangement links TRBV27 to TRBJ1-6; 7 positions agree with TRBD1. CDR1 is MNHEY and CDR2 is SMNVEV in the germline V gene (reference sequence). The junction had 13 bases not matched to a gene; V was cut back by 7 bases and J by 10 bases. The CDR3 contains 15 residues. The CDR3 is CASMSTGHPGSPLHF. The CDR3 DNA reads TGTGCCAGCATGTCGACAGGGCACCCCGGATCACCCCTCCACTTT.

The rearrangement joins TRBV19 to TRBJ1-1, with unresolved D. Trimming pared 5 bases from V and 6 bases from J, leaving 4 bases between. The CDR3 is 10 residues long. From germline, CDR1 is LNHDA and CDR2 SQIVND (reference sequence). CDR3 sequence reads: CASSSAEAFF. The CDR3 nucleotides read TGTGCCAGTAGTTCGGCTGAAGCTTTCTTT. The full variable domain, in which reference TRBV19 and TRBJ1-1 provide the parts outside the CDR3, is DGGITQSPKYLFRKEGQNVTLSCEQNLNHDAMYWYRQDPGQGLRLIYYSQIVNDFQKGDIAEGYSVSREKKESFPLTVTSAQKNPTAFYLCASSSAEAFFGQGTRLTVV.

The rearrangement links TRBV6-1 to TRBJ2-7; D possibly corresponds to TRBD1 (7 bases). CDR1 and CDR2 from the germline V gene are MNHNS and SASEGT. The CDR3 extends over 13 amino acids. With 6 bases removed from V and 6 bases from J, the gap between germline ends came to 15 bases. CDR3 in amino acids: CASSGRQGGEQYF. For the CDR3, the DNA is TGTGCCAGCAGCGGCAGACAGGGAGGCGAGCAGTACTTC.

This CDR3 reads CASSERTSGGVSTDTQYF. In DNA form, the CDR3 reads TGTGCCAGCAGCGAAAGAACTAGCGGGGGGGTTAGCACAGATACGCAGTATTTT. V and J are TRBV4-2 and TRBJ2-3, with 13 bases that match TRBD2. Germline values: CDR1 LGHNA, CDR2 YNFKEQ. The CDR3 sequence is 18 residues long. Losses at the gene ends were 5 bases for V and 0 bases for J; bases not matched to a gene: 8.

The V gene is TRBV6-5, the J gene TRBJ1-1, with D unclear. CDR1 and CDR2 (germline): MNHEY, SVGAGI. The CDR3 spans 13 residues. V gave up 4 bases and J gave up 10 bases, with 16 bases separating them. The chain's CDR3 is CASSSREELGAFF. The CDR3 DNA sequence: TGTGCCAGCAGTTCTAGGGAGGAGCTAGGAGCTTTCTTT.

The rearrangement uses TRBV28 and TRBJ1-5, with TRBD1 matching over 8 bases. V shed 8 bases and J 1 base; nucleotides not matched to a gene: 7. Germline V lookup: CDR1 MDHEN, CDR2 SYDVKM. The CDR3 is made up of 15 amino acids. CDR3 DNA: TGTGCCAGCGGCGAGGACAGGGAGAGCAATCAGCCCCAGCATTTT. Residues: CASGEDRESNQPQHF.